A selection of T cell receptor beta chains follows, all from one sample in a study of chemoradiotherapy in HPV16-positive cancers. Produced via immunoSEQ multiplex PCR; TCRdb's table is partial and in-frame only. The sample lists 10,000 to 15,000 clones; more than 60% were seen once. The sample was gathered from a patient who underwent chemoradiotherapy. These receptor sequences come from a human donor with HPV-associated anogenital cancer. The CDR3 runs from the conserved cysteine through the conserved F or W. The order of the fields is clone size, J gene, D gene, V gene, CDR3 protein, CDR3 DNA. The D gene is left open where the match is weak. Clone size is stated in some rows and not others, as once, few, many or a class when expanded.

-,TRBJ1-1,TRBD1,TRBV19,CASAPRTGENTEAFF,TGTGCCAGTGCCCCTCGGACAGGGGAGAACACTGAAGCTTTCTTT
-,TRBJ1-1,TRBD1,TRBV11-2,CASSLVRDRGNTEAFF,TGTGCCAGCAGCTTAGTCCGGGACAGGGGTAACACTGAAGCTTTCTTT
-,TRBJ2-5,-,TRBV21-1,CASRDRAKRETQYF,TGTGCCAGCCGGGACAGGGCGAAGCGAGAGACCCAGTACTTC
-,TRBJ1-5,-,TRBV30,CAWSRGPGQPQHF,TGTGCCTGGAGTAGAGGGCCAGGGCAGCCCCAGCATTTT
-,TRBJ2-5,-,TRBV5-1,CASSRVVTQYF,TGCGCCAGCAGCCGGGTGGTGACCCAGTACTTC
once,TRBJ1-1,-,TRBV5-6,CASSWGGQLRTEAFF,TGTGCCAGCAGCTGGGGAGGACAGCTTCGGACTGAAGCTTTCTTT
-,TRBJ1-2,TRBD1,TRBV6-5,CASSPLRGLGGYTF,TGTGCCAGCAGCCCACTCAGGGGGCTGGGGGGCTACACCTTC
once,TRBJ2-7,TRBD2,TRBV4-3,CASSQDLRRRAGESYEQYF,TGCGCCAGCAGCCAAGATCTAAGGAGAAGGGCGGGAGAGTCCTACGAGCAGTACTTC
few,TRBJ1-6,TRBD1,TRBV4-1,CASSRPSGRGSFNSPLHF,TGCGCCAGCAGTAGACCGAGCGGCAGGGGGTCATTTAATTCACCCCTCCACTTT
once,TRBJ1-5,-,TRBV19,CASTAGGWRDQPQHF,TGTGCCAGTACCGCGGGGGGGTGGAGGGATCAGCCCCAGCATTTT
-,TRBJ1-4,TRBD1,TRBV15,CATSRAPTGGDEKLFF,TGTGCCACCAGCAGAGCCCCTACAGGGGGCGATGAAAAACTGTTTTTT
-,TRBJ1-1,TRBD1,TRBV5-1,CASSQPGQRGTEAFF,TGCGCCAGCAGCCAACCGGGACAGAGGGGAACTGAAGCTTTCTTT
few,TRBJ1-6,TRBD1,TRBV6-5,CASSYSDVGGQSPLHF,TGTGCCAGCAGTTACTCGGACGTAGGGGGCCAATCACCCCTCCACTTT